The sequence of this TCR beta chain was determined in a study of response to subunit inactivated influenza vaccine. Study outcomes and limitations: The authors proposed limited new T cell recruitment per seasonal influenza vaccination.

The V gene's germline CDR1 is SNHLY and CDR2 FYNNEI. Trimming took 5 bases from V and 1 from J; bases not matched to a gene: 7. CDR3 length: 15 residues. Concerning this clonotype: Antigen: not known.

TCRdb re-called the RT-PCR reads through MiXCR, storing one row per CDR3 protein. The profile shows more than 450,000 distinct CDR3 sequences, approximately 7.1% of them singletons. The sequence derives from a man aged 45-69 years who received an inactivated influenza vaccine. Here the sequenced sample was PBMCs from blood, taken around 25 months after vaccination. J is TRBJ2-7 and V is TRBV2; TRBD1 matches 8 bases. The CDR3 nucleotides read TGTGCCAGCAGTTCAGAGACAGGGGTTTCCTACGAGCAGTACTTC. Translation: CASSSETGVSYEQYF.